This T cell receptor beta chain derives from a study of beta chain features in type 1 diabetes. General study points: A moderate, significant TCRB CDR3 shortening appeared in type 1 diabetes across four CD4+ subsets.

The CDR3 is 15 amino acids. V shed 4 bases and J shed 0 bases, with 13 bases lying between them. Germline V gene sequence: CDR1 SGHRS, CDR2 YFSETQ. Concerning this clone: Its matching antigen is unknown.

Cells sorted by CD45RO/CCR7/CD25/CD127/CD95/CD27 comprised CD4+ naive, central memory, regulatory and stem cell-like memory cells. The entirety of the isolated RNA underwent reverse transcription, so expressed TCRB transcripts were sequenced. Using immunoSEQ multiplex PCR, the repertoire was profiled, and TCRdb retains in-frame clones only, with some absent. The sample records about 240,000 clones, approximately 15% being singletons. The chain employs TRBV5-1 and TRBJ1-1; D might be TRBD1 (5 bases). The source is a man aged 30 to 45 with type 1 diabetes. The sequenced material came from naive CD4+ T cells from blood. CDR3 sequence reads: CASSPWGSLNTEAFF. CDR3 in DNA: TGCGCCAGCAGCCCCTGGGGCTCCCTGAACACTGAAGCTTTCTTT. The variable domain in full, completed from reference TRBV5-1 and TRBJ1-1, reads KAGVTQTPRYLIKTRGQQVTLSCSPISGHRSVSWYQQTPGQGLQFLFEYFSETQRNKGNFPGRFSGRQFSNSRSEMNVSTLELGDSALYLCASSPWGSLNTEAFFGQGTRLTVV.